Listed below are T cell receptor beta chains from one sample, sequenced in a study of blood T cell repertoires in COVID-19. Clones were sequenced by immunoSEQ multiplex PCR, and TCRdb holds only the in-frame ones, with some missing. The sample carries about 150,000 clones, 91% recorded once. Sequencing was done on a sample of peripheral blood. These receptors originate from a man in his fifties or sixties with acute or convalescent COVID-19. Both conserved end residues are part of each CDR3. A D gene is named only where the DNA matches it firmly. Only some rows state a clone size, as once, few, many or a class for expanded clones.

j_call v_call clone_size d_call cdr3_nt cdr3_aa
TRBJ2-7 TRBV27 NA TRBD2 TGTGCCAGCGTAGCGGGAGGAGGCGAGCAGTACTTC CASVAGGGEQYF
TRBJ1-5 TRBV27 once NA TGTGCCAGCAGTGGACAGTTACGACAGCCCCAGCATTTT CASSGQLRQPQHF
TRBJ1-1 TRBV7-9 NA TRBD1 TGTGCCAGCAGGCAGGGGGCGGTGGACACTGAAGCTTTCTTT CASRQGAVDTEAFF
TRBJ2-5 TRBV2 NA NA TGTGCCAGCAGGCCCGGGACAACCCAAGAGACCCAGTACTTC CASRPGTTQETQYF
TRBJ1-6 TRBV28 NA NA TGTGCCAGCAGTTTATTTGTAGCAGGGACTCGCTCCTATAATTCACCCCTCCACTTT CASSLFVAGTRSYNSPLHF
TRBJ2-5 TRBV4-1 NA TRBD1 TGCGCCAGCAGCCTACAGGGGGCAAGGGGAGAGACCCAGTACTTC CASSLQGARGETQYF
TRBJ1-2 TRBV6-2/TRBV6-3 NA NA TGTGCCAGCAGTTACTCACTCGTGGAGGGCTATGGCTACACCTTC CASSYSLVEGYGYTF
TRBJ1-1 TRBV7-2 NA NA TGTGCCAGCAGCCCCCGTCCCTCCCAGGGAACTGAAGCTTTCTTT CASSPRPSQGTEAFF
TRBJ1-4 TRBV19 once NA TGTGCCACCGGTCGGGGTGTGGTGGGTAATGAAAAACTGTTTTTT CATGRGVVGNEKLFF
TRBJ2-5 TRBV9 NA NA TGTGCCAGCAGCGGGGGGCCGGGGGAGACCCAGTACTTC CASSGGPGETQYF
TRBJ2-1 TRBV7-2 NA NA TGTGCCAGCAGCTTGCCACTCCCCACCTACAATGAGCAGTTCTTC CASSLPLPTYNEQFF
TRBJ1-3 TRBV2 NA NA TGTGCCAGCAGCACGCAGGGTATATCTGGAAACACCATATATTTT CASSTQGISGNTIYF
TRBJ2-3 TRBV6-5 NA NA TGTGCCAGCAGTTACGAACAGCCGGGAGTGACAGATACGCAGTATTTT CASSYEQPGVTDTQYF
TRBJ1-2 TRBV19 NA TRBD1 TGTGCCAGTAGTGACAGGGCAATGGTCTATGGCTACACCTTC CASSDRAMVYGYTF
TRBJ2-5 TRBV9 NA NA TGTGCCAGCAGCTCGATGGGGGCCAGTAGGGAGACCCAGTACTTC CASSSMGASRETQYF
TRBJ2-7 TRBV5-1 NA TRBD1 TGCGCCAGCAGCCGGGACAGGGCGTCCTACGAGCAGTACTTC CASSRDRASYEQYF
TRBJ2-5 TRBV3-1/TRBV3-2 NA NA TGTGCCAGCAGACCGGCCAGGCTACAAGAGACCCAGTACTTC CASRPARLQETQYF
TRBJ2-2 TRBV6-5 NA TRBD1 TGTGCCAGCAGCCCAAGACAGGGGATAGGCGGGGAGCTGTTTTTT CASSPRQGIGGELFF
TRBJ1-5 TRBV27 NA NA TGTGCCAGCAGTTTGAGTGGTAGCAATCAGCCCCAGCATTTT CASSLSGSNQPQHF
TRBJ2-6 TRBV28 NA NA TGTGCCAGCAGTTTATCCCTGCGCTCTGGGGCCAACGTCCTGACTTTC CASSLSLRSGANVLTF
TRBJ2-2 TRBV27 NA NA TGTGCCAGCACCTGGGGAGCAGGGGGGACCGGGGAGCTGTTTTTT CASTWGAGGTGELFF
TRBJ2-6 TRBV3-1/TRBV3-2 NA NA TGTGCCAGCAGCCAAGGACACCTCTCTGGGGCCAACGTCCTGACTTTC CASSQGHLSGANVLTF
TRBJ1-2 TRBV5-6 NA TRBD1 TGTGCCAGCAGCCGGACAGGAAGAGGCTACACCTTC CASSRTGRGYTF
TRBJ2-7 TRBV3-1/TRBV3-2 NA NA TGTGCCAGCAGCCAATTCATCGGCTCCTACGAGCAGTACTTC CASSQFIGSYEQYF
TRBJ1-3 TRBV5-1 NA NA TGCGCCAGCAGTCGGGAAGGGGGCTCTGGAAACACCATATATTTT CASSREGGSGNTIYF
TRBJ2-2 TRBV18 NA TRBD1 TGTGCCAGCTCATCCGGACAGGGGAGCACCGGGGAGCTGTTTTTT CASSSGQGSTGELFF
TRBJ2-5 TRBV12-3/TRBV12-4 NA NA TGTGCCAGCAGTGGCCTGGGCACCCAGTACTTC CASSGLGTQYF
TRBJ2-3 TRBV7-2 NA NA TGTGCCAGCAGCTTACCTAGCCCCACAGATACGCAGTATTTT CASSLPSPTDTQYF
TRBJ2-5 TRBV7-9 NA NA TGTGCCAGCAGCCCACGGAGGGCAGCAGGGGGGGAGACCCAGTACTTC CASSPRRAAGGETQYF
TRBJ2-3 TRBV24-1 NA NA TGTGCCACCAGTGATTTGAGCAGGGCTGGCACAGATACGCAGTATTTT CATSDLSRAGTDTQYF
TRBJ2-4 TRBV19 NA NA TGTGCCAGTAGTATGTCCGACAGAACGAGATCCAAAAACATTCAGTACTTC CASSMSDRTRSKNIQYF
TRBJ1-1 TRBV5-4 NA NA TGTGCCAGCAGCTTACAGGGCCGCTCTGAAGCTTTCTTT CASSLQGRSEAFF
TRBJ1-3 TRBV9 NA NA TGTGCCAGCAGCGTAGTGGCGGATTCTGGAAACACCATATATTTT CASSVVADSGNTIYF
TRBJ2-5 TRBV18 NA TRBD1 TGTGCCAGCTCACCAGGACAGGGGGCGTGGGAGACCCAGTACTTC CASSPGQGAWETQYF
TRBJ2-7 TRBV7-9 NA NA TGTGCCAGCAGCTTAGTTTCTCTTCGCTACGAGCAGTACTTC CASSLVSLRYEQYF
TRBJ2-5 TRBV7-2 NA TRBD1 TGTGCCAGCAGCTTAGATCTAAGGGGGCTGGAGACCCAGTACTTC CASSLDLRGLETQYF